The 8 T cell receptor beta chains given below trace back to one sample, sequenced in a study of blood T cell repertoires in COVID-19. The repertoire was sequenced with immunoSEQ multiplex PCR; TCRdb's copy has only in-frame clones and lacks some. In the table there are 200,000 to 300,000 clones, roughly 81% of which are singletons. The sequenced sample was peripheral blood. The source is a man aged 50 to 59 with acute or convalescent COVID-19.

The J gene is TRBJ1-5, the V gene TRBV5-1; 7 positions agree with TRBD1. The germline CDR1 and CDR2 sequences are SGHRS and YFSETQ. V gave up 5 bases and J gave up 8 bases; unmatched junction bases: 16. The CDR3 sequence is 16 residues long. The CDR3 bases are TGCGCCAGCAGTTCCGGGCTGAGGACAGGAGGGGAGCCCCAGCATTTT. Translation gives CASSSGLRTGGEPQHF.

The chain recombines TRBV10-3 with TRBJ2-1, with 11 nucleotides matching TRBD2. Losses at the gene ends were 9 bases for V and 9 bases for J; bases not matched to a gene: 10. The CDR3 runs to 14 residues. The germline V gene encodes CDR1 ENHRY and CDR2 SYGVKD. The CDR3: CAINSGRANSEQFF. The CDR3 DNA follows: TGTGCCATTAATAGCGGGAGGGCCAATAGTGAGCAGTTCTTC.

CDR3: CASSGPGETEAFF. CDR3 nucleotide sequence: TGTGCCAGCAGCGGTCCAGGGGAGACTGAAGCTTTCTTT. V is TRBV6-6 and J is TRBJ1-1, with TRBD1 as a possible D gene (6 bases). Germline values: CDR1 MNHNY, CDR2 SVGAGI (reference sequence). Trimming removed 6 bases from V and 5 bases from J, with 13 bases in between. The CDR3 spans 13 residues.

This sequence joins TRBV24-1 and TRBJ1-1; 11 nucleotides align to TRBD1. Trimming took 3 bases from V and 4 from J; bases not matched to a gene: 6. The CDR3 covers 16 residues. In germline, CDR1 is KGHDR, CDR2 SFDVKD. The CDR3 here is CATSDGTGGPGTEAFF. For the CDR3, the DNA is TGTGCCACCAGTGATGGGACAGGGGGGCCCGGCACTGAAGCTTTCTTT.

Worth noting for this clone: Other DNA variants within this sample encode the same CDR3. This chain joins TRBV20-1 and TRBJ2-7; a weak D match, TRBD1 (5 bases). V lost 3 bases to trimming and J lost 5 bases, with 8 bases between them. The germline CDR1 and CDR2 sequences are DFQATT and SNEGSKA (reference sequence). The CDR3 runs 11 residues. The CDR3 sequence: CSASSGHEQYF. CDR3 DNA sequence: TGCAGTGCTAGTTCAGGGCACGAGCAGTACTTC.

The chain uses TRBV19 and TRBJ1-5, with 8 bases that match TRBD1. Germline values: CDR1 LNHDA, CDR2 SQIVND (reference sequence). The trim removed 5 bases at V and 6 bases at J, leaving 15 bases unmatched. The CDR3 is 17 amino acids. The CDR3 loop reads CASSDSVQAGGSQPQHF. In nucleotides, the CDR3 is TGTGCCAGTAGTGATTCGGTTCAGGCAGGGGGCAGTCAGCCCCAGCATTTT.

V and J are TRBV2 and TRBJ2-7; D possibly corresponds to TRBD1 (6 bases). V lost 6 bases and J 3 bases, leaving 12 bases between the germline ends. The CDR3 has 13 amino acids. Germline loops: CDR1 SNHLY, CDR2 FYNNEI. Here the CDR3 reads CASSRDTNYEQYF. CDR3 DNA sequence: TGTGCCAGCAGCAGGGACACCAACTACGAGCAGTACTTC.

Only one count was recorded for this clone. This chain links TRBV27 with TRBJ1-6; 11 nucleotides align to TRBD1. Germline assignment: CDR1 MNHEY and CDR2 SMNVEV (reference sequence). The CDR3 has 15 amino acids. The trim removed 6 bases at V and 10 bases at J, leaving 8 bases unmatched. The CDR3 DNA reads TGTGCCAGCAGCCGTCGGACAGGGGGCATGTCACCCCTCCACTTT. Its protein is CASSRRTGGMSPLHF.